This T cell receptor (beta chain) stems from a study of shared clonotypes between healthy human individuals. On this clone itself: The antigen remains unidentified.

Study-wide findings and caveats: In a few donors, roughly 5.2% of naive CD4 clonotypes appeared in common.

The V end lost 7 bases, the J end lost 5 bases, and 12 bases lay between the germline ends. Germline assignment: CDR1 MNHEY and CDR2 SVGAGI. The CDR3 has 13 residues. CD4+ cells underwent separation, giving CD45RA+ naive and CD45RA-negative memory subsets. TCRdb's copy holds only in-frame clones and misses some; the assay was immunoSEQ multiplex PCR. The repertoire holds some 2 million clones, with 85% to 95% as singletons. The sample consisted of naive CD4+ T cells sorted from blood. Subset: CD45RA+ positively selected. The clonotype comes from a man aged 18 to 30 in good health. The genes are TRBV6-5 and TRBJ1-5; possible D gene TRBD1, 6 bases. CDR3 protein: CASISGGDQPQHF. The CDR3 nucleotides are TGTGCCAGCATTTCTGGGGGCGATCAGCCCCAGCATTTT.